These T cell receptor beta chains were read from a single sample in a study of shared clonotypes between healthy human individuals. This table comes from immunoSEQ multiplex PCR, and its TCRdb copy is limited to in-frame clones, with some not included. The data hold a few million clones, with roughly 92% observed a single time. Sequencing was carried out using naive CD4+ T cells sorted from blood. These receptors came from a man aged 18 to 30 in good health. The CDR3 runs from the conserved cysteine through the conserved F or W. D genes are given only for firm matches. Only some rows state a clone size, as once, few, many or a class for expanded clones.

d_call: -; clone_size: -; v_call: TRBV27; j_call: TRBJ2-3; cdr3_aa: CASSLFPASGHLTQYF; cdr3_nt: TGTGCCAGCAGTTTATTTCCCGCCTCGGGGCACCTTACGCAGTATTTT
d_call: -; clone_size: few; v_call: TRBV10-2; j_call: TRBJ1-6; cdr3_aa: CASSATGVPYNSPLHF; cdr3_nt: TGCGCCAGCAGTGCGACAGGAGTGCCCTATAATTCACCCCTCCACTTT
d_call: -; clone_size: -; v_call: TRBV14; j_call: TRBJ2-5; cdr3_aa: CASSPTKGTQYF; cdr3_nt: TGTGCCAGCAGCCCCACGAAGGGGACCCAGTACTTC
d_call: -; clone_size: -; v_call: TRBV5-4; j_call: TRBJ2-1; cdr3_aa: CASSSRFGLGGNEQFF; cdr3_nt: TGTGCCAGCAGCTCCCGATTTGGACTAGGGGGAAATGAGCAGTTCTTC
d_call: -; clone_size: -; v_call: TRBV9; j_call: TRBJ1-3; cdr3_aa: CASRLGVQPGRGNTIYF; cdr3_nt: TGTGCCAGCAGATTAGGGGTACAGCCAGGGAGGGGAAACACCATATATTTT
d_call: TRBD2; clone_size: -; v_call: TRBV2; j_call: TRBJ2-3; cdr3_aa: CASSERSSGGTDTQYF; cdr3_nt: TGTGCCAGCAGTGAAAGGTCTAGCGGGGGTACAGATACGCAGTATTTT
d_call: -; clone_size: -; v_call: TRBV11-3; j_call: TRBJ2-7; cdr3_aa: CASSLDGGDYEQYF; cdr3_nt: TGTGCCAGCAGCTTAGATGGGGGAGATTACGAGCAGTACTTC
d_call: -; clone_size: few; v_call: TRBV4-1; j_call: TRBJ1-5; cdr3_aa: CASSQDTPGGNQPQHF; cdr3_nt: TGCGCCAGCAGCCAAGATACACCGGGGGGCAATCAGCCCCAGCATTTT
d_call: TRBD2; clone_size: -; v_call: TRBV7-8; j_call: TRBJ2-7; cdr3_aa: CASSHLRLLAGLTYEQYF; cdr3_nt: TGTGCCAGCAGCCACCTCCGCCTACTAGCGGGGCTAACCTACGAGCAGTACTTC
d_call: -; clone_size: -; v_call: TRBV6-5; j_call: TRBJ2-2; cdr3_aa: CASTGGTGELFF; cdr3_nt: TGTGCCAGCACTGGGGGGACCGGGGAGCTGTTTTTT
d_call: -; clone_size: -; v_call: TRBV7-2; j_call: TRBJ2-7; cdr3_aa: CASRPGSTYEQYF; cdr3_nt: TGTGCCAGCAGGCCCGGGTCCACCTACGAGCAGTACTTC
d_call: TRBD2; clone_size: -; v_call: TRBV30; j_call: TRBJ2-3; cdr3_aa: CAWSRIAGFTDTQYF; cdr3_nt: TGTGCCTGGAGTCGAATAGCGGGATTTACAGATACGCAGTATTTT
d_call: -; clone_size: -; v_call: TRBV6-1; j_call: TRBJ1-1; cdr3_aa: CASSSGFLMNTEAFF; cdr3_nt: TGTGCCAGCAGTTCAGGGTTTCTCATGAACACTGAAGCTTTCTTT